The clone carrying this T cell receptor beta chain was seen more than once but under ten times. Germline CDR1 and CDR2: SNHLY and FYNNEI. This CDR3 has 16 residues. V gave up 6 bases and J gave up 6 bases; unmatched junction bases: 8. The sample belongs to a study of T-cell memory formation after mild COVID-19. TCRdb re-derived calls from the 5' RACE reads in MiXCR, one entry per CDR3 protein. The sample comprises 30,000 to 45,000 distinct CDR3 sequences, about an eighth of which are singletons, and roughly 27% rests with the top ten. This chain connects TRBV2 to TRBJ2-1; 13 bases fit TRBD2. The receptor comes from a man in his late teens or twenties who had mild COVID-19 (a few samples of this study predate the infection). Cell type and time point are not known. Sequencing used PBMCs or a T cell subset sorted from them (not recorded which). In nucleotides, the CDR3 is TGTGCCAGCAGCCCCACGGGACTAGCGGGGACCAATGAGCAGTTCTTC. Protein product: CASSPTGLAGTNEQFF.